Following are 22 T cell receptor beta chains from one sample sequenced in a study of identical twins. TCRdb used MiXCR to reprocess the 5' RACE reads, holding one entry per CDR3 protein. This repertoire shows more than 1.5 million distinct CDR3 sequences, less than 40% found once; its top ten account for approximately 0.29%. Sequenced sample: cord blood. All receptors come from a newborn girl in good health.

Written as DNA, the CDR3 is TGTGCCAGCAGCTTAGCCCCCGCGGGGTCTACCGGGGAGCTGTTTTTT. Protein sequence: CASSLAPAGSTGELFF. The chain recombines TRBV11-2 with TRBJ2-2; a weak D match, TRBD2 (6 bases). V was cut by 1 base and J by 5 bases, with 14 bases left in between. The CDR3 has 16 residues. The germline CDR1 and CDR2 sequences are SGHAT and FQNNGV.

V and J are TRBV20-1 and TRBJ2-5, with D perhaps matching TRBD1 (5 bases). The length of the CDR3 is 14 residues. The V end lost 1 base, the J end lost 5 bases, and 14 bases lay between the germline ends. CDR1 is DFQATT, CDR2 SNEGSKA, per germline (reference sequence). The CDR3 region is CSARAQSGLETQYF. CDR3 in DNA: TGCAGTGCTAGAGCGCAGTCAGGGTTGGAGACCCAGTACTTC.

This sequence joins TRBV20-1 and TRBJ2-7; 10 bases map to TRBD2. This CDR3 comprises 16 residues. Germline CDR1 and CDR2: DFQATT and SNEGSKA (reference sequence). V lost 3 bases and J lost 2; bases outside the gene matches: 10. CDR3 sequence (DNA): TGCAGTGCTAGTATAACCACTAGCGGGGCCCCCTACGAGCAGTACTTC. Residues: CSASITTSGAPYEQYF.

The chain combines TRBV3-1 with TRBJ2-7, with D hard to call. The CDR3 contains 13 residues. Germline V gene lookup returns CDR1 LGHDT and CDR2 YNNKEL (reference sequence). The V gene lost 0 bases and the J gene lost 4 bases, with 7 bases spanning the gap. This chain's CDR3 is CASSQDPWYEQYF. CDR3 nucleotides: TGTGCCAGCAGCCAAGATCCCTGGTACGAGCAGTACTTC.

The chain employs TRBV20-1 and TRBJ1-5; 8 positions agree with TRBD1. The CDR3 sequence is 15 residues long. Per the germline V gene, CDR1 is DFQATT and CDR2 is SNEGSKA (reference sequence). J was trimmed by 4 bases and V by 1 base; bases with no gene match: 6. CDR3 loop: CSARGDRRGNQPQHF. As DNA, the CDR3 is TGCAGTGCTAGAGGGGACAGGAGGGGAAATCAGCCCCAGCATTTT.

Comment on this clonotype: Given a much more abundant clone one base away, this may be a read error. The chain combines TRBV29-1 with TRBJ2-7; D may be TRBD1 (5 bases). The CDR3 extends over 12 amino acids. Germline CDR1 SQVTM, CDR2 ANQGSEA. CDR3 bases: TGCGGCGTTGCCAGGGCATCGGGCGAGCAGTACTTC. It encodes CGVARASGEQYF.

The genes are TRBV24-1 and TRBJ2-1; the match to TRBD2 covers 9 bases. Per germline, CDR1 KGHDR and CDR2 SFDVKD. V was clipped by 5 bases and J by 7 bases; unmatched bases: 8. This CDR3 spans 15 amino acids. The CDR3 DNA follows: TGTGCCACCAGTGTTCCCAGCGGGAGGACAAATGAGCAGTTCTTC. Its protein is CATSVPSGRTNEQFF.

Note on this clonotype: Being one base from a much bigger clone, this may be a read error. CDR3 loop: CASSPIAKNIRYF. CDR3 nucleotides: TGTGCCAGCAGCCCGATAGCCAAAAACATTCGGTACTTC. The chain combines TRBV7-2 with TRBJ2-4; D is ambiguous. This CDR3 spans 13 amino acids. The germline gives CDR1 SGHTA, CDR2 FQGNSA.

This clonotype occurred a few times. The chain is built from TRBV12-3 or TRBV12-4 and TRBJ2-1, with 13 bases aligning to TRBD2. The V segment lost 6 bases and the J segment 5 bases; nucleotides outside the gene matches: 19. The CDR3 consists of 20 residues. CDR3 in DNA: TGTGCCAGCAGCAACATTTTTGGGACTAGCGGGGCCCAGTGGGACAATGAGCAGTTCTTC. Its protein product is CASSNIFGTSGAQWDNEQFF.

This clonotype was counted a few times. The gene calls are TRBV7-2 and TRBJ2-5; D gene ambiguous. The CDR3 is made up of 15 amino acids. CDR1 SGHTA and CDR2 FQGNSA come from the germline V gene. V shed 1 base and J shed 1 base, with 10 bases lying between them. The CDR3 loop reads CASSLDIRVQETQYF. CDR3 nucleotides: TGTGCCAGCAGCTTAGATATTAGAGTCCAAGAGACCCAGTACTTC.

This clonotype appeared many times. The gene calls are TRBV29-1 and TRBJ1-2, with D perhaps TRBD1 (6 bases). The CDR3 consists of 14 residues. From germline, CDR1 is SQVTM and CDR2 ANQGSEA. Trimming took 7 bases from V and 3 from J, leaving 18 bases between them. CDR3 bases: TGCAGCGCGACAGAACAGGGCGGGGACTATGGCTACACCTTC. It specifies CSATEQGGDYGYTF.

The V call is TRBV6-5, the J call TRBJ2-7, with D perhaps TRBD1 (6 bases). Trimming took 6 bases from V and 1 from J, leaving 13 bases between them. Germline lookup yields CDR1 MNHEY and CDR2 SVGAGI. The CDR3 consists of 14 residues. The CDR3 loop is CASRDDRSSYEQYF. CDR3 DNA sequence: TGTGCCAGCAGGGACGACAGGTCGTCCTACGAGCAGTACTTC.

The rearrangement joins TRBV7-2 to TRBJ2-3, with TRBD2 matching over 10 bases. Germline V gene lookup returns CDR1 SGHTA and CDR2 FQGNSA. The V segment lost 5 bases and the J segment 6 bases; nucleotides outside the gene matches: 2. The CDR3 consists of 13 residues. In nucleotides, the CDR3 is TGTGCCAGCAGCCCTAGCGGGAGTGATACGCAGTATTTT. Translating gives CASSPSGSDTQYF.

In this sample, this clonotype turned up a few times. The rearrangement joins TRBV28 to TRBJ2-5, with D maybe TRBD2 (6 bases). This CDR3 has 13 amino acids. Trimming took 5 bases from V and 3 from J, leaving 10 bases between them. Per germline, CDR1 MDHEN and CDR2 SYDVKM. In DNA, the CDR3 is TGTGCCAGCAGTCCCGGGAGTAAAGAGACCCAGTACTTC. Protein: CASSPGSKETQYF.

The chain recombines TRBV27 with TRBJ2-3, with 7 bases matching TRBD2. CDR3 length: 14 amino acids. The ends lost 4 bases at V and 6 bases at J; junction bases unmatched: 7. Germline V gene data show CDR1 as MNHEY and CDR2 as SMNVEV (reference sequence). The CDR3 DNA sequence: TGTGCCAGCAGTTCTAGCGGCCCATGGGATACGCAGTATTTT. The encoded protein is CASSSSGPWDTQYF.

The chain combines TRBV5-1 with TRBJ1-6; 9 bases align to TRBD1. The germline V gene has CDR1 SGHRS and CDR2 YFSETQ. Germline trimming cut 3 bases from V and 7 bases from J; bases unmatched to any gene: 8. This CDR3 is 16 amino acids long. In DNA, the CDR3 is TGCGCCAGCAGCTCTTGGACAGGGGACGCGAATTCACCCCTCCACTTT. Translating gives CASSSWTGDANSPLHF.

This chain uses TRBV21-1 with TRBJ2-4; the table's D call TRBD2 went unverified against the DNA. TRBV21-1 is a documented pseudogene. The CDR3 consists of 19 residues. The CDR3 DNA reads as TGTGCCAGCAGCAAATGGTCCGGGGGGCCGAATCGAACCAAAAACATTCAGTACTTC. Residues: CASSKWSGGPNRTKNIQYF.

This clonotype was detected ten times or more. The CDR3 protein is CAIKDNLRGSQETQYF. The CDR3 nucleotides are TGTGCCATCAAGGACAATTTACGGGGGAGCCAAGAGACCCAGTACTTC. The J gene is TRBJ2-5, the V gene TRBV10-3; possible D gene TRBD2, 6 bases. Germline V gene sequence: CDR1 ENHRY, CDR2 SYGVKD. Trimming cost V 7 bases and J 1 base, with 19 bases left between them. The CDR3 spans 16 residues.

The genes are TRBV6-1 and TRBJ2-7, with 12 bases lining up with TRBD2. With V trimmed by 7 bases and J by 0 bases, 7 bases remained unmatched. This CDR3 has 16 amino acids. Per germline, CDR1 MNHNS and CDR2 SASEGT. Written as DNA, the CDR3 is TGTGCCAGCATCCCCGGACTAGCGGGGACCTCCTACGAGCAGTACTTC. It is translated as CASIPGLAGTSYEQYF.

This clonotype was observed a handful of times. This chain uses TRBV20-1 with TRBJ1-4; D is unclear. Germline assignment: CDR1 DFQATT and CDR2 SNEGSKA (reference sequence). With 0 bases removed from V and 3 bases from J, the gap between germline ends came to 8 bases. The CDR3 contains 14 residues. The CDR3 is CSAREPFPNEKLFF. In DNA, the CDR3 is TGCAGTGCTAGAGAACCTTTTCCTAATGAAAAACTGTTTTTT.

The chain joins TRBV11-1 to TRBJ2-5, with D possibly being TRBD2 (5 bases). The germline V gene encodes CDR1 SGHAT and CDR2 FQDESV (reference sequence). The CDR3 runs to 16 residues. The germline V and J ends were trimmed by 5 bases and 11 bases, with 27 bases remaining between them. The CDR3 region has the DNA TGTGCCAGCAGCAGGCGACTACCACGTTCAAACAATGAGCAGTACTTC. Encoded protein: CASSRRLPRSNNEQYF. Full variable domain (rest looked up from reference TRBV11-1 and TRBJ2-5): EAEVAQSPRYKITEKSQAVAFWCDPISGHATLYWYRQILGQGPELLVQFQDESVVDDSQLPKDRFSAERLKGVDSTLKIQPAELGDSAMYLCASSRRLPRSNNEQYFGPGTRLLVL.

The V and J genes are TRBV20-1 and TRBJ2-3; the match to TRBD2 covers 7 bases. The germline V gene has CDR1 DFQATT and CDR2 SNEGSKA (reference sequence). This CDR3 is 18 amino acids long. The V and J ends lost 0 bases and 6 bases, in that order; junction bases with no gene match: 18. CDR3 nucleotide sequence: TGCAGTGCTAGAGACCCTCTGGGTAGTAGGGAGGGATCGGATACGCAGTATTTT. Protein: CSARDPLGSREGSDTQYF.